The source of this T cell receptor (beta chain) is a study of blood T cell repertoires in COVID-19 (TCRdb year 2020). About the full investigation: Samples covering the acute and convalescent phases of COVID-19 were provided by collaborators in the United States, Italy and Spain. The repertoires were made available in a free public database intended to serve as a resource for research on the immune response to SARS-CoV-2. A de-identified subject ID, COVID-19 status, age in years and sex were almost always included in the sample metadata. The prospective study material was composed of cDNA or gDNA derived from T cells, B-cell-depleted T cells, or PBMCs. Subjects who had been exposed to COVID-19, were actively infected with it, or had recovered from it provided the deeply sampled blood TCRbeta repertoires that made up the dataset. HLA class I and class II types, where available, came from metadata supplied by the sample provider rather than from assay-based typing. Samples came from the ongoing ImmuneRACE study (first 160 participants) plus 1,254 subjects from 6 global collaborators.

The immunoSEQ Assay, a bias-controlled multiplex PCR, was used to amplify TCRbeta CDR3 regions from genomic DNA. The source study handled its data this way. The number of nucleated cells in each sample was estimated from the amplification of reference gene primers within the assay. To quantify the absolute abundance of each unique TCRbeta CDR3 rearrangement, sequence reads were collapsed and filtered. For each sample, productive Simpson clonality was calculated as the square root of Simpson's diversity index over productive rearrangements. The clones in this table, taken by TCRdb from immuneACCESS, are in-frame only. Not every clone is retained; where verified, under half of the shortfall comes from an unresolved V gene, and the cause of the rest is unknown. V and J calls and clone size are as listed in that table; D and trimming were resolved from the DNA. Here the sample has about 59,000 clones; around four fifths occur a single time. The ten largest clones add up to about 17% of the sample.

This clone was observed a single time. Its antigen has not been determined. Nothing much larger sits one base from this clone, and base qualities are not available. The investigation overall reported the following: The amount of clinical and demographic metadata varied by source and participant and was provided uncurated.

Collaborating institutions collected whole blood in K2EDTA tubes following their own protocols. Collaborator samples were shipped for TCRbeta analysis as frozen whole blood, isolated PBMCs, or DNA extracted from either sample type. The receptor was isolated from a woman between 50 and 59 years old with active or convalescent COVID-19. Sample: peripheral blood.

The CDR3 in this case is CASSLRGGVSSEQYF. The DNA sequence is given as TGTGCCAGCAGCTTGCGGGGCGGGGTCAGTTCAGAGCAGTACTTC. The chain is assembled from TRBV7-8 and TRBJ2-7; TRBD2 is possibly the D segment (6 matching bases). Deletion took 3 bases off V and 7 bases off J, with a span of 19 bases between the germline ends. CDR1 and CDR2 (SGHVS, FQNEAQ) derive from the germline V gene. Counted from cysteine to phenylalanine, this CDR3 has 15 amino acids. The read is trimmed to its CDR3 DNA, 45 bases read in frame from base 1.